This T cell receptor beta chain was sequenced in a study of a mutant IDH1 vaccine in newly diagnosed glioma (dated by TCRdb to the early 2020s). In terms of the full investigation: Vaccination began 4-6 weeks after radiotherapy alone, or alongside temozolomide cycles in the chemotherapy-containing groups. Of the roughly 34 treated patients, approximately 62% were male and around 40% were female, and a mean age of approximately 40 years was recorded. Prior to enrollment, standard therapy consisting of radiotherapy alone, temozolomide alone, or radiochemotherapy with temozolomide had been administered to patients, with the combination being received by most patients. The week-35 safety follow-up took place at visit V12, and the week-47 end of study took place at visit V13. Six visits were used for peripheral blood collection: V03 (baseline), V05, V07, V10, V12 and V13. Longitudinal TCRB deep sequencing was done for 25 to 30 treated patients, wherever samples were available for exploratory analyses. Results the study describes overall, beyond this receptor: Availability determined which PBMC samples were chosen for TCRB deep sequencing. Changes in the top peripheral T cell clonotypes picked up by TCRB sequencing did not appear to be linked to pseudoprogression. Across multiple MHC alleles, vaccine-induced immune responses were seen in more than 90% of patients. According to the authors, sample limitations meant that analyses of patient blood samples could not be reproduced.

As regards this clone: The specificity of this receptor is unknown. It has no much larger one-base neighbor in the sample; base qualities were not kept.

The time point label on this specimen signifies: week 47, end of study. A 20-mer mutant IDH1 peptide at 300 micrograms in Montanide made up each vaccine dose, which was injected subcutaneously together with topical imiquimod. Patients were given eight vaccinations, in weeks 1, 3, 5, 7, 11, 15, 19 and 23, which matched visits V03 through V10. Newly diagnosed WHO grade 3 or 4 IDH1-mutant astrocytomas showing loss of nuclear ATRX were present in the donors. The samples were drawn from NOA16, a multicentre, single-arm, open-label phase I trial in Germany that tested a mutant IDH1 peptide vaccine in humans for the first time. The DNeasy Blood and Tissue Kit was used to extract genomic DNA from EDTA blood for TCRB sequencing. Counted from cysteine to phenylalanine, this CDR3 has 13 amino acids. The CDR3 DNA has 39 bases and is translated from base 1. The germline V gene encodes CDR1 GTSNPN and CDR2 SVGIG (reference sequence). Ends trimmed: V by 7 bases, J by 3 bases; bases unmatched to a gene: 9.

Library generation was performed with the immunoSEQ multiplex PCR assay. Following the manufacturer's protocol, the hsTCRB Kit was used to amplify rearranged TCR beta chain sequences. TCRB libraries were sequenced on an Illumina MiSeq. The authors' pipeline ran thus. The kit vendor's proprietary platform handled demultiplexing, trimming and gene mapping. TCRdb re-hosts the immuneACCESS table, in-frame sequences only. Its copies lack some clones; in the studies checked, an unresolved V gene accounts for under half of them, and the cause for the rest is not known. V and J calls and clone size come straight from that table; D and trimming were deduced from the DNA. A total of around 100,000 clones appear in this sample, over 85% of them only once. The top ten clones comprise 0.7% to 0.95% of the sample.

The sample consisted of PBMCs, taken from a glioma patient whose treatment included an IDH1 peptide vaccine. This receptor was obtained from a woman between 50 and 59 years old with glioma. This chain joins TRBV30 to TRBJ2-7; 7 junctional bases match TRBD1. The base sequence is TGTGCCTTACACAGGGGTGAAAGCTACGAGCAGTACTTC. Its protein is CALHRGESYEQYF.